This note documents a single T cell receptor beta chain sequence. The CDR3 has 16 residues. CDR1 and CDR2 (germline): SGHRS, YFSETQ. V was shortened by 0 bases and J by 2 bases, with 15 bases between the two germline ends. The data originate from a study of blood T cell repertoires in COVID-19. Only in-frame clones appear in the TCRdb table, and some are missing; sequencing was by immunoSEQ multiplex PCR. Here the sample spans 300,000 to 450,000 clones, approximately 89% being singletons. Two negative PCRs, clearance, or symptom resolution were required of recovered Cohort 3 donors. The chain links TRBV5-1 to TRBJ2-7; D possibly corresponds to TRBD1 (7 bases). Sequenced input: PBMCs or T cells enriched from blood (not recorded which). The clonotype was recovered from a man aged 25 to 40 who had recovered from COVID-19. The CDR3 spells CASSLVGGDRAYEQYF. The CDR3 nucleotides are TGCGCCAGCAGCTTGGTCGGCGGGGACAGAGCCTACGAGCAGTACTTC.